This T cell receptor beta chain derives from a study of identical twins. Findings and limits, study-wide: Its conclusions, products of cross-sectional statistical analysis, did not come from following the same donors. It was out-of-frame TCR alpha sharing in monozygotic twins that models underestimated.

Trimming removed 0 bases from V and 4 bases from J, with 18 bases in between. CDR3 size: 17 residues. Germline CDR1 is SGHDN and CDR2 is FVKESK. Via MiXCR, TCRdb re-called the 5' RACE reads, giving one row per CDR3 protein. This table has around 570,000 distinct CDR3 sequences, 9% to 10% appearing once. This clonotype was recorded at least ten times. Its antigen is not identified. In addition, the sample was reused for a study of yellow fever vaccine responses in identical twins.

V usage is TRBV14 and J usage is TRBJ1-1; D might be TRBD1 (5 bases). The sample consisted of PBMCs. This clonotype was obtained from a woman aged 18-29 years in good health. CDR3 bases: TGTGCCAGCAGCCAAGAAGGCTGGGGCAGCCGGGGCACTGAAGCTTTCTTT. Amino acid sequence: CASSQEGWGSRGTEAFF.